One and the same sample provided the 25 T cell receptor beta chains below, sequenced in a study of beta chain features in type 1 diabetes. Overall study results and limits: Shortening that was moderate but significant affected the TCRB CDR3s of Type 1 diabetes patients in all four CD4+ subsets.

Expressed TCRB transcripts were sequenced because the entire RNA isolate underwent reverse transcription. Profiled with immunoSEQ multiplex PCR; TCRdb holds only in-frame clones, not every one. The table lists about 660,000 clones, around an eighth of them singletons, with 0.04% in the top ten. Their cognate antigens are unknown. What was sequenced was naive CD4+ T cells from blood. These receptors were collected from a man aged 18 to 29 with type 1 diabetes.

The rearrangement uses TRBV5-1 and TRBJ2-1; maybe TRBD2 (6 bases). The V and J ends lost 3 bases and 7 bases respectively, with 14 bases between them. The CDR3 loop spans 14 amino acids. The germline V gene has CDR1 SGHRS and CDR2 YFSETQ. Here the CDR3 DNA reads TGCGCCAGCAGCTCGGGGGAGGCATCAAATGAGCAGTTCTTC. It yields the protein CASSSGEASNEQFF.

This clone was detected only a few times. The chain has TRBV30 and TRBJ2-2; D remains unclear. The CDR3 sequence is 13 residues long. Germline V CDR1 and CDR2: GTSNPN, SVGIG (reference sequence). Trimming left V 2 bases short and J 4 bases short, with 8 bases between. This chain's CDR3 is CAWSSKSTGELFF. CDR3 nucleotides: TGTGCCTGGAGTTCAAAGTCCACCGGGGAGCTGTTTTTT.

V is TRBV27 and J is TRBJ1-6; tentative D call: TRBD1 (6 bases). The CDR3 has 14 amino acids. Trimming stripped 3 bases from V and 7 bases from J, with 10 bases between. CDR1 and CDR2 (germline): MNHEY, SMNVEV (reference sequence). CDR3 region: CASSFAGVNSPLHF. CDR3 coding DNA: TGTGCCAGCAGTTTCGCAGGGGTAAATTCACCCCTCCACTTT.

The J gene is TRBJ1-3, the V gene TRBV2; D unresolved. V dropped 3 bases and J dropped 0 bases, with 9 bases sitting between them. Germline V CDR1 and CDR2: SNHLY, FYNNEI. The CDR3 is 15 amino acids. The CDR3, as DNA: TGTGCCAGCAGTGAGCATGCCCTCTCTGGAAACACCATATATTTT. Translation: CASSEHALSGNTIYF.

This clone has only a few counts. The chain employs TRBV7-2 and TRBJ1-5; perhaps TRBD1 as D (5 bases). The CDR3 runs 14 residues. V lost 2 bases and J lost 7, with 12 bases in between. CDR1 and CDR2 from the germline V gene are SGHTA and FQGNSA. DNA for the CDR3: TGTGCCAGCAGCTTATCCCCAGGGTACCAGCCCCAGCATTTT. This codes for CASSLSPGYQPQHF.

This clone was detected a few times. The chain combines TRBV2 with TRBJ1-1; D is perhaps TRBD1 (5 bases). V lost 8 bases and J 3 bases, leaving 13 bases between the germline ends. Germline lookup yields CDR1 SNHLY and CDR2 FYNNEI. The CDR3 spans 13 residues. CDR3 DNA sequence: TGTGCCAGCGAGATCCGGGGCGACACTGAAGCTTTCTTT. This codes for CASEIRGDTEAFF.

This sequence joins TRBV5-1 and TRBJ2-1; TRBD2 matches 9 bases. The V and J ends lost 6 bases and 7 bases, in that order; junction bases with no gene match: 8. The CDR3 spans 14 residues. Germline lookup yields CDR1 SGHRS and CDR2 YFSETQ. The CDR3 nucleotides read TGCGCCAGCACCCTGGCCACTAGCGGGAATGAGCAGTTCTTC. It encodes CASTLATSGNEQFF.

CDR3 nucleotide sequence: TGTGCCAGCTCACCATTTGATTCGGGGTCTGAAGCTTTCTTT. This gives the protein CASSPFDSGSEAFF. The chain recombines TRBV18 with TRBJ1-1; D not certain. Germline V CDR1 and CDR2: KGHSH, LQKENI. The germline V and J ends were trimmed by 2 bases and 6 bases, with 13 bases remaining between them. The CDR3 has 14 amino acids.

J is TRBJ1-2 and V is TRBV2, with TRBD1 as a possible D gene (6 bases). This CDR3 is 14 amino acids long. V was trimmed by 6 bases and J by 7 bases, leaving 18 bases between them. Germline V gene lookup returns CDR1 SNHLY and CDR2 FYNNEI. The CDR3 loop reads CASRERTDLTGYTF. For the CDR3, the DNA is TGTGCCAGCAGAGAGAGGACAGACCTAACTGGCTACACCTTC.

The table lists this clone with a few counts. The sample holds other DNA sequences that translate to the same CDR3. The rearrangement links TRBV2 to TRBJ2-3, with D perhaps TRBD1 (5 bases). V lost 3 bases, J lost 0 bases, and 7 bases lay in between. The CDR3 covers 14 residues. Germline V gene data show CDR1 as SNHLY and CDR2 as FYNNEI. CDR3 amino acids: CASSEGLSTDTQYF. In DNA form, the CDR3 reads TGTGCCAGCAGTGAGGGGCTTAGCACAGATACGCAGTATTTT. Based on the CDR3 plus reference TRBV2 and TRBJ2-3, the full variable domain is EPEVTQTPSHQVTQMGQEVILRCVPISNHLYFYWYRQILGQKVEFLVSFYNNEISEKSEIFDDQFSVERPDGSNFTLKIRSTKLEDSAMYFCASSEGLSTDTQYFGPGTRLTVL.

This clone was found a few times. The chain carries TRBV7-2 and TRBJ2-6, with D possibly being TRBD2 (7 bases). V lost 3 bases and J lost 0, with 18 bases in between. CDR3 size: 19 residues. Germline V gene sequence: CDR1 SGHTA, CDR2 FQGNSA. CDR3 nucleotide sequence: TGTGCCAGCAGCTTGAACCGCGGGGGCCCTAACTCTGGGGCCAACGTCCTGACTTTC. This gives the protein CASSLNRGGPNSGANVLTF.

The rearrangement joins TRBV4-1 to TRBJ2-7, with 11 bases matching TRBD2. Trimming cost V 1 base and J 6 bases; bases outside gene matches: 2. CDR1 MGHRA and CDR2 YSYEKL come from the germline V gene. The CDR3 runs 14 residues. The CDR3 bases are TGCGCCAGCAGCCAAGGTGGACTAGCGGGCGAGCAGTACTTC. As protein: CASSQGGLAGEQYF.

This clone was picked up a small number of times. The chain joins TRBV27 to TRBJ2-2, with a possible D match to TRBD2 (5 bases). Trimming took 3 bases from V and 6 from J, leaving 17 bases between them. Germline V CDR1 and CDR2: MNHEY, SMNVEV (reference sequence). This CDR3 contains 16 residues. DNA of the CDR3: TGTGCCAGCAGTTTGCTTAGACTACCTGGGGCCGGGGAGCTGTTTTTT. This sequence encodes CASSLLRLPGAGELFF.

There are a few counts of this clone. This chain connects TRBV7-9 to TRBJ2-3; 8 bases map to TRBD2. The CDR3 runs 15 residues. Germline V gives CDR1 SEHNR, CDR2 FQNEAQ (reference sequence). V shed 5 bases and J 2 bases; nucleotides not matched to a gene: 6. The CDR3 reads CASSRRAGVTDTQYF. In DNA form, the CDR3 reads TGTGCCAGCAGCCGCCGAGCGGGAGTCACAGATACGCAGTATTTT.

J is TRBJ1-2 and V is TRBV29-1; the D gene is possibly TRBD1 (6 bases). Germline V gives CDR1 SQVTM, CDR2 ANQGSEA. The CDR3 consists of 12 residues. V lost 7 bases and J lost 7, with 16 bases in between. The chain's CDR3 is CSGEQGFGGYTF. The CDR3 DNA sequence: TGCAGCGGCGAACAGGGATTCGGTGGCTACACCTTC.

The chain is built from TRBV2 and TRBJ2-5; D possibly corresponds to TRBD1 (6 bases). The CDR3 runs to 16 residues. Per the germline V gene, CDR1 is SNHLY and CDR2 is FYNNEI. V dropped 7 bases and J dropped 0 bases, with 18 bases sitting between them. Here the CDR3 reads CASIEDPRGNQETQYF. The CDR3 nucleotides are TGTGCCAGCATTGAGGACCCGAGGGGGAACCAAGAGACCCAGTACTTC.

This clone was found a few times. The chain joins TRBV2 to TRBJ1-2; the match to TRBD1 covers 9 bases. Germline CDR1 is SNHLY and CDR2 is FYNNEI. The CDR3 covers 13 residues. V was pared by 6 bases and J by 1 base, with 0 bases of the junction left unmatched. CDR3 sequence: CASRGQGNYGYTF. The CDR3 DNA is TGTGCCAGCAGGGGACAGGGTAACTATGGCTACACCTTC.

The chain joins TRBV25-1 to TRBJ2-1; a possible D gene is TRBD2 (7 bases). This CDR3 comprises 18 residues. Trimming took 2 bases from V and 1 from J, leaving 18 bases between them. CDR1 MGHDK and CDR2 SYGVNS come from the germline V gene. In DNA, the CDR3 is TGTGCCAGCAGTGAAAATCGCGGGGGCCGCTATTCCTACAATGAGCAGTTCTTC. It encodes CASSENRGGRYSYNEQFF.

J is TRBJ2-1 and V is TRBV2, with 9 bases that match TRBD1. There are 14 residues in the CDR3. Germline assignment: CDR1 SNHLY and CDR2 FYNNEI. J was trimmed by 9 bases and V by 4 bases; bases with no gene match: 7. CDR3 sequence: CASSGDRVFGEQFF. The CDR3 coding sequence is TGTGCCAGCAGTGGGGACAGGGTTTTTGGTGAGCAGTTCTTC.

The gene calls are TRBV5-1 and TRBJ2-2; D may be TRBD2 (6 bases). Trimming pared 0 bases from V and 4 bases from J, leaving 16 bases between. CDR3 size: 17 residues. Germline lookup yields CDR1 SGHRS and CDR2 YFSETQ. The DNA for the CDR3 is TGCGCCAGCAGCTTGGCCGGTAGGACTAAACCCACCGGGGAGCTGTTTTTT. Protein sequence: CASSLAGRTKPTGELFF. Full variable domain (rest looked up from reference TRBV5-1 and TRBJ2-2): KAGVTQTPRYLIKTRGQQVTLSCSPISGHRSVSWYQQTPGQGLQFLFEYFSETQRNKGNFPGRFSGRQFSNSRSEMNVSTLELGDSALYLCASSLAGRTKPTGELFFGEGSRLTVL.

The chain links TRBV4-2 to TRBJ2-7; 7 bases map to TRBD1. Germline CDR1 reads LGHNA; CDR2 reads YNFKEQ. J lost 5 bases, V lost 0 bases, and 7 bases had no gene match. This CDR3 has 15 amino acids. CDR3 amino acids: CASSQESSGQNEQYF. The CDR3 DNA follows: TGTGCCAGCAGCCAAGAATCCTCGGGACAGAACGAGCAGTACTTC.

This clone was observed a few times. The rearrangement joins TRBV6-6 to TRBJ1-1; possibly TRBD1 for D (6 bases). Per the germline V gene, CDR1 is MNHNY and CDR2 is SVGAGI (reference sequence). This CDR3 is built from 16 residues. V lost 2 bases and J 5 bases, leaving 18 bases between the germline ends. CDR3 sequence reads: CASSYLMQGLRTEAFF. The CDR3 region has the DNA TGTGCCAGCAGTTACCTCATGCAGGGGTTGAGGACTGAAGCTTTCTTT.

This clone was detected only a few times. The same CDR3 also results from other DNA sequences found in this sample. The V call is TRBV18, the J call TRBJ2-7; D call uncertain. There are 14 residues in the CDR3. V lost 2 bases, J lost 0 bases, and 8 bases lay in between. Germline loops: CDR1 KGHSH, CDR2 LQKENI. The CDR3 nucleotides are TGTGCCAGCTCACCAGGCACCAGCTCCTACGAGCAGTACTTC. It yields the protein CASSPGTSSYEQYF.

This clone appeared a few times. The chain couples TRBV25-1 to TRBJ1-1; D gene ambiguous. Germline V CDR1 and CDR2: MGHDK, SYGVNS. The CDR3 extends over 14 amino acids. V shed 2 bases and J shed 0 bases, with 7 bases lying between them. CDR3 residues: CASSEPTMNTEAFF. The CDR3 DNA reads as TGTGCCAGCAGTGAACCTACCATGAACACTGAAGCTTTCTTT.

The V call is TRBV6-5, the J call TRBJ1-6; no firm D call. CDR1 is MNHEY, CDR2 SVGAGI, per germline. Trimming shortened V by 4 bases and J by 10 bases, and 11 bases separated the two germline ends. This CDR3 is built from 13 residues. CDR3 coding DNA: TGTGCCAGCAGTTCCCGGGTCGGGTCACCCCTCCACTTT. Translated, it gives CASSSRVGSPLHF.